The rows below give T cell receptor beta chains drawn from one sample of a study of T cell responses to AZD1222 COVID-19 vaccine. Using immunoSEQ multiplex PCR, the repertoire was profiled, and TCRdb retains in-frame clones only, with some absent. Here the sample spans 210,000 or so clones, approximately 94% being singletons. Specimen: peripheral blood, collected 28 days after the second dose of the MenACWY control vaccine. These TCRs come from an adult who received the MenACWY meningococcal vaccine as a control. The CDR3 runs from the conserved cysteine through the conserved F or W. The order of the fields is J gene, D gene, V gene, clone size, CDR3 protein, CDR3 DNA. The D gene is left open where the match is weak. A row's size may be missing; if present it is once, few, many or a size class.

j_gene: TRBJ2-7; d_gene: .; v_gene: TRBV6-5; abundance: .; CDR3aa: CASSYSQGGDEQYF; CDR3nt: TGTGCCAGCAGTTACTCTCAGGGAGGCGACGAGCAGTACTTC
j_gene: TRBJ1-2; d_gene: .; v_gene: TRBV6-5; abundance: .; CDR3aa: CASTRGSGYTF; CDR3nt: TGTGCCAGCACCCGAGGGTCCGGCTACACCTTC
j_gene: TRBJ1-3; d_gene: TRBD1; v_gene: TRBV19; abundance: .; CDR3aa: CASSNRQGSGNTIYF; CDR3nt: TGTGCCAGTAGTAACCGACAGGGCTCTGGAAACACCATATATTTT
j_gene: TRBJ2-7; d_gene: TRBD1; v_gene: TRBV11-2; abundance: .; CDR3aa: CASSLAGQGAAEQYF; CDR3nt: TGTGCCAGCAGCTTAGCGGGACAGGGGGCAGCGGAGCAGTACTTC
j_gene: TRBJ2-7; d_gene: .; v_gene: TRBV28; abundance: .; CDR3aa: CASSTSGTSYEQYF; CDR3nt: TGTGCCAGCAGTACCTCCGGGACCTCCTACGAGCAGTACTTC
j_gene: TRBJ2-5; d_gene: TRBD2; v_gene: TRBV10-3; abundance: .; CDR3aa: CAISREAETQYF; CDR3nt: TGTGCCATCTCGCGGGAGGCGGAGACCCAGTACTTC
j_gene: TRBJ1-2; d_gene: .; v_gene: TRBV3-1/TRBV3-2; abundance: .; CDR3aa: CASSLLTGDKGYTF; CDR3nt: TGTGCCAGCAGCCTCTTGACTGGAGATAAAGGCTACACCTTC
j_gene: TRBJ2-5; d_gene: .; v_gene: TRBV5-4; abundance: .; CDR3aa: CASSSRLVEETQYF; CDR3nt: TGTGCCAGCAGCTCCCGACTAGTCGAGGAGACCCAGTACTTC
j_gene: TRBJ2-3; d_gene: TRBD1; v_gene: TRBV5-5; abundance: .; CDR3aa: CASSSDRVVDTQYF; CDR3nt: TGTGCCAGCAGCTCGGACAGGGTAGTGGATACGCAGTATTTT
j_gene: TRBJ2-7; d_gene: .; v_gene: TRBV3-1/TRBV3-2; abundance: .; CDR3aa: CASSPIGLSYEQYF; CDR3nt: TGTGCCAGCAGCCCTATCGGACTCTCCTACGAGCAGTACTTC
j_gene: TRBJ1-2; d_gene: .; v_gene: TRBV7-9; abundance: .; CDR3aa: CASSPGGPNYGYTF; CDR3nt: TGTGCCAGCAGCCCCGGGGGGCCCAACTATGGCTACACCTTC
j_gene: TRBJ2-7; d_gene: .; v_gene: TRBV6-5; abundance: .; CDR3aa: CASRATGLIYEQYF; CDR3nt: TGTGCCAGCAGGGCAACGGGACTTATCTACGAGCAGTACTTC
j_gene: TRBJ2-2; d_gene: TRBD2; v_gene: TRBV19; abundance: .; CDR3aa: CASSILAGDTGELFF; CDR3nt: TGTGCCAGTAGTATCTTAGCGGGAGACACCGGGGAGCTGTTTTTT
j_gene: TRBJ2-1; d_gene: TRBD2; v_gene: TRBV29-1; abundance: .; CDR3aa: CSVAPTSGSYNEQFF; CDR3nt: TGCAGCGTTGCACCTACTAGCGGGTCCTACAATGAGCAGTTCTTC
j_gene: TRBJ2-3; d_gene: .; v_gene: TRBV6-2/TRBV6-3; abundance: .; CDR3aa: CASSLGEGPDTQYF; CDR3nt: TGTGCCAGCAGTCTAGGAGAGGGCCCAGATACGCAGTATTTT
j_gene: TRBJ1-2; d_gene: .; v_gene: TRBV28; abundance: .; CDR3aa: CASSYGGAYGYTF; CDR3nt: TGTGCCAGCAGTTATGGGGGGGCCTATGGCTACACCTTC
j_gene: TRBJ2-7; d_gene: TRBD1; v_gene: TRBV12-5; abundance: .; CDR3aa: CASGRTGSHEQYF; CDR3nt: TGTGCTAGTGGGCGGACAGGATCGCACGAGCAGTACTTC
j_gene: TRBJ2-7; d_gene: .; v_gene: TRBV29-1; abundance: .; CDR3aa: CSVGTHSYEQYF; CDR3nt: TGCAGCGTTGGGACTCACTCCTACGAGCAGTACTTC
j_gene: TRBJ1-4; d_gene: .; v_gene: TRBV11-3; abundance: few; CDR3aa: CASSLVHFANEKLFF; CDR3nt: TGTGCCAGCAGCTTAGTACATTTTGCTAATGAAAAACTGTTTTTT
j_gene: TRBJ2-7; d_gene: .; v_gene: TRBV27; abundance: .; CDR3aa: CASSFDGGASYEQYF; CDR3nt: TGTGCCAGCAGTTTTGACGGCGGGGCCTCCTACGAGCAGTACTTC
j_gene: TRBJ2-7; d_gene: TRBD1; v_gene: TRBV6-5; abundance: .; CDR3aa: CASSYPTGTGTYEQYF; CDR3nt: TGTGCCAGCAGTTACCCCACCGGGACAGGGACCTACGAGCAGTACTTC
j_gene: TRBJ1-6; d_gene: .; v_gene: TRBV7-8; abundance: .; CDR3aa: CASSAFGAVISSYNSPLHF; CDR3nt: TGTGCCAGCAGCGCATTTGGGGCCGTTATTAGTTCCTATAATTCACCCCTCCACTTT
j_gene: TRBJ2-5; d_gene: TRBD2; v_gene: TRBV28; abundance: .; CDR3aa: CASRRTSGSRETQYF; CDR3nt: TGTGCCAGCAGGCGGACTAGCGGGAGTAGGGAGACCCAGTACTTC
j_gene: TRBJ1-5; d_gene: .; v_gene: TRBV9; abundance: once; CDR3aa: CASSVGLEPQHF; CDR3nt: TGTGCCAGCAGCGTAGGGCTGGAGCCCCAGCATTTT
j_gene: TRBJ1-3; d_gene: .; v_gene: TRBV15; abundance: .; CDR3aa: CATSRGQNSGNTIYF; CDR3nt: TGTGCCACCAGCAGAGGGCAAAACTCTGGAAACACCATATATTTT
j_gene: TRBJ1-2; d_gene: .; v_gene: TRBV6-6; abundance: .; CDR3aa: CASTRGYGYTF; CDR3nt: TGTGCCAGCACGAGGGGATATGGCTACACCTTC
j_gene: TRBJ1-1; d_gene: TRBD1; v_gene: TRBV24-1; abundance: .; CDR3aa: CATSLTGGTEAFF; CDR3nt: TGTGCCACTTCATTGACAGGGGGGACTGAAGCTTTCTTT
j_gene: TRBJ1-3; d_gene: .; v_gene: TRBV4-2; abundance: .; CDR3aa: CASSQDFRGFTGNTIYF; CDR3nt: TGTGCCAGCAGCCAAGATTTTCGGGGGTTTACTGGAAACACCATATATTTT
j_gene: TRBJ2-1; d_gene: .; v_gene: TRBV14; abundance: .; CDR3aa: CASSQVYGRDEQFF; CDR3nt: TGTGCCAGCAGCCAAGTCTACGGAAGGGATGAGCAGTTCTTC
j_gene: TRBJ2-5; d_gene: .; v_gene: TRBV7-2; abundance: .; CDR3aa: CATTRDQETQYF; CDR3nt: TGTGCCACGACAAGGGACCAAGAGACCCAGTACTTC
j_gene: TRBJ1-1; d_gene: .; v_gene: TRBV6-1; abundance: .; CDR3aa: CASSEGYLIAPEAFF; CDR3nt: TGTGCCAGCAGTGAAGGGTACCTGATAGCCCCGGAGGCTTTCTTT
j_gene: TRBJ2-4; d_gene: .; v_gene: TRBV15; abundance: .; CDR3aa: CATSRDYAGGKNIQYF; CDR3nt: TGTGCCACCAGCAGAGATTACGCGGGCGGCAAAAACATTCAGTACTTC
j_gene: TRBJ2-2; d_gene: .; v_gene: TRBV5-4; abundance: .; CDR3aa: CASSLYSPGELFF; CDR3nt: TGTGCCAGCAGCTTGTATTCTCCCGGGGAGCTGTTTTTT
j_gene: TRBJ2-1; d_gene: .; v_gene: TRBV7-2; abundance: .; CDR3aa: CASSLGARENEQFF; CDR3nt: TGTGCCAGCAGCTTAGGCGCCAGGGAGAATGAGCAGTTCTTC
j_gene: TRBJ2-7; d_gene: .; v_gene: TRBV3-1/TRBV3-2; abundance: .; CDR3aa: CASSQAPGYRSYEQYF; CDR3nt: TGTGCCAGCAGCCAAGCTCCGGGATATCGGTCCTACGAGCAGTACTTC
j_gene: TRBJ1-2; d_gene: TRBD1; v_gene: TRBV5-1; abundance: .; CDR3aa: CASSLPGQGADGYTF; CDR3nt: TGCGCCAGCAGCCTGCCCGGACAGGGGGCGGATGGCTACACCTTC
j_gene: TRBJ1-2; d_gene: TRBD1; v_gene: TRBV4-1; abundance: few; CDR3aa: CASSHNRDRLSGYGYTF; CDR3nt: TGCGCCAGCAGCCACAACCGGGACAGGTTATCCGGATATGGCTACACCTTC
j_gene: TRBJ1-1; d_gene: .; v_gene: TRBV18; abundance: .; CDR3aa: CASSPVAADEAFF; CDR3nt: TGTGCCAGCTCACCAGTGGCGGCTGATGAAGCTTTCTTT
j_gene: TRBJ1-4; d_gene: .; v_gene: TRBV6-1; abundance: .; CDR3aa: CASSERGEKLFF; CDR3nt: TGTGCCAGCAGTGAACGCGGTGAAAAACTGTTTTTT
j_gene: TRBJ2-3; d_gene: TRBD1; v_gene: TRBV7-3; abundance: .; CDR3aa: CASSNPREDRGAPHTQYF; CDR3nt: TGTGCCAGCAGTAACCCCCGCGAAGACAGGGGGGCCCCGCATACGCAGTATTTT
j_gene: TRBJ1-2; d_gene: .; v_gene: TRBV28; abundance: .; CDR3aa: CASGGRANYGYTF; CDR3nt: TGTGCCAGCGGGGGACGAGCTAACTATGGCTACACCTTC
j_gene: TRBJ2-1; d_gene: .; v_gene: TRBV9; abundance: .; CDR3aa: CASSAGLNNEQFF; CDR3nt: TGTGCCAGCAGCGCTGGACTTAACAATGAGCAGTTCTTC
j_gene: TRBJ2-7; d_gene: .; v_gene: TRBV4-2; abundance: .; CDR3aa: CASSQEVGVYEQYF; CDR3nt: TGTGCCAGCAGCCAAGAGGTCGGGGTCTACGAGCAGTACTTC
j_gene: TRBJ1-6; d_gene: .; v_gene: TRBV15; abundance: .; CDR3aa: CATSRDGGGGSSPLHF; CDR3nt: TGTGCCACCAGCAGAGACGGTGGTGGGGGGAGCTCACCCCTCCACTTT
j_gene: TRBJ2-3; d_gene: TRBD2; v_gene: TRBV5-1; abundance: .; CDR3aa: CASSLTTSGRRTDTQYF; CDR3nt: TGCGCCAGCAGCCTGACGACTAGCGGGCGACGCACAGATACGCAGTATTTT
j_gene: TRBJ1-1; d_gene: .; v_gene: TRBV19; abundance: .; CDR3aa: CASSSRYTEAFF; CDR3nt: TGTGCCAGTAGTAGTAGGTACACTGAAGCTTTCTTT
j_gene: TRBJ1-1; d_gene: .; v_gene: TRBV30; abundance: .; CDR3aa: CAYLRTLRGEAFF; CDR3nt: TGTGCCTACCTCCGGACGCTCAGGGGTGAAGCTTTCTTT
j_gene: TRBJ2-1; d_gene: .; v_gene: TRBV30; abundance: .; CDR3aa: CAWSAAGGPQQFF; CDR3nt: TGTGCCTGGAGTGCGGCAGGGGGGCCACAGCAGTTCTTC
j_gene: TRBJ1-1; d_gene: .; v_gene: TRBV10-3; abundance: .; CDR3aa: CAIRRTLNTEAFF; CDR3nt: TGTGCCATCAGGCGGACACTGAACACTGAAGCTTTCTTT
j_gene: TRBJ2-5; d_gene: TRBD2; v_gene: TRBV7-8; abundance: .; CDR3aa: CASSLESFLLAGFGETQYF; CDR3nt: TGTGCCAGCAGCTTAGAATCTTTCCTGCTAGCGGGGTTTGGGGAGACCCAGTACTTC
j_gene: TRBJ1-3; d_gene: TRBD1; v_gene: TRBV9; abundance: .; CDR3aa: CASSVAPGGVSGNTIYF; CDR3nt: TGTGCCAGCAGCGTAGCCCCAGGGGGCGTCTCTGGAAACACCATATATTTT